One sample yielded the 13 T cell receptor beta chains listed below, sequenced in a study of T cell repertoires in aging, cancer and after chemotherapy. Rearranged V-D-J TRB sequences were amplified with a mixed TRB-A/B primer pool. TCRdb re-analysed the multiplex PCR reads in MiXCR, keeping a single row per CDR3 protein. The repertoire holds about 620 distinct CDR3 sequences, with roughly a third as singletons. Peripheral blood genomic DNA, not sorted cells or RNA, was the template. Sequenced material: blood. The receptor source for this set is a human donor with a blood cancer.

This clonotype is categorized as medium-sized. The J gene is TRBJ2-3, the V gene TRBV12-5; D gene ambiguous. Germline CDR1 is LGHNT and CDR2 is FRNRAP. The CDR3 extends over 13 amino acids. V lost 2 bases to trimming and J lost 4 bases, with 7 bases between them. As DNA, the CDR3 is TGTGCTAGTGGTTTGTGGTTGGCAGATACGCAGTATTTT. Translation gives CASGLWLADTQYF.

By sample share, this clonotype is medium-sized. V and J are TRBV5-1 and TRBJ2-7, with D possibly TRBD2 on 5 matching bases. Trimming stripped 4 bases from V and 6 bases from J, with 20 bases between. CDR1 and CDR2 (germline): SGHRS, YFSETQ. The CDR3 has 15 residues. The CDR3 DNA sequence: TGCGCCAGCAGCCAACCGACTACCCTCGGTAGCGAGCAGTACTTC. This sequence encodes CASSQPTTLGSEQYF.

This clonotype is large (0.1 to 1%) by share. The rearrangement joins TRBV18 to TRBJ2-2; D call uncertain. The ends were cut back, 3 bases at V and 6 bases at J, with 8 bases in the middle. CDR1 is KGHSH, CDR2 LQKENI, per germline. CDR3 length: 13 amino acids. CDR3 residues: CASSPPGPGELFF. In DNA form, the CDR3 reads TGTGCCAGCTCACCCCCCGGCCCCGGGGAGCTGTTTTTT. The complete variable domain, with remaining parts taken from reference TRBV18 and TRBJ2-2, reads NAGVMQNPRHLVRRRGQEARLRCSPMKGHSHVYWYRQLPEEGLKFMVYLQKENIIDESGMPKERFSAEFPKEGPSILRIQQVVRGDSAAYFCASSPPGPGELFFGEGSRLTVL.

V usage is TRBV18 and J usage is TRBJ2-3; 10 bases align to TRBD2. V lost 4 bases to trimming and J lost 3 bases; unmatched junction nucleotides: 4. This CDR3 has 15 amino acids. Looked up from germline, CDR1 is KGHSH and CDR2 is LQKENI. The CDR3 bases are TGTGCCAGCTCACTCCAGCGGGAGGGGACAGATACGCAGTATTTT. As protein: CASSLQREGTDTQYF. Drawing the rest from reference TRBV18 and TRBJ2-3, the complete variable domain is NAGVMQNPRHLVRRRGQEARLRCSPMKGHSHVYWYRQLPEEGLKFMVYLQKENIIDESGMPKERFSAEFPKEGPSILRIQQVVRGDSAAYFCASSLQREGTDTQYFGPGTRLTVL.

This clonotype is medium-sized (0.01 to 0.1%) by share. CDR3 sequence: CASSDSSLTEAFF. The CDR3 DNA reads TGTGCCAGCAGTGACTCGAGTCTCACTGAAGCTTTCTTT. V usage is TRBV6-4 and J usage is TRBJ1-1; unclear D gene. The germline gives CDR1 MRHNA, CDR2 SNTAGT. The length of the CDR3 is 13 residues. The V end was cut by 0 bases, the J end by 4 bases, with 6 bases between.

By share of the sample, this clonotype is large. The CDR3 reads CASSYSGGQSSIYEQYF. In DNA form, the CDR3 reads TGTGCCAGCAGTTACAGCGGGGGGCAAAGTTCCATATACGAGCAGTACTTC. The chain employs TRBV6-6 and TRBJ2-7, with 9 bases identical to TRBD2. Germline V gene sequence: CDR1 MNHNY, CDR2 SVGAGI (reference sequence). The CDR3 runs 17 residues. Losses at the gene ends were 2 bases for V and 4 bases for J; bases not matched to a gene: 12.

This chain joins TRBV19 and TRBJ2-1; the D gene could be TRBD1 or TRBD2 (5 bases each). The length of the CDR3 is 13 residues. Deletions cut 3 bases from V and 5 bases from J, with 8 bases between. Germline V gene data show CDR1 as LNHDA and CDR2 as SQIVND (reference sequence). DNA for the CDR3: TGTGCCAGTAGTATTGGGACCAACAATGAGCAGTTCTTC. It encodes CASSIGTNNEQFF.

This clonotype qualifies as large. The V call is TRBV19, the J call TRBJ2-3, with 8 nucleotides matching TRBD2. V lost 7 bases, J lost 3 bases, and 15 bases stayed unmatched. The CDR3 consists of 17 residues. Germline V gene data show CDR1 as LNHDA and CDR2 as SQIVND (reference sequence). The CDR3 is CASTDSGGSPRTDTQYF. The CDR3 nucleotides are TGTGCCAGTACGGACAGCGGGGGCTCCCCACGAACAGATACGCAGTATTTT. Supplemented by reference TRBV19 and TRBJ2-3, the full variable domain reads DGGITQSPKYLFRKEGQNVTLSCEQNLNHDAMYWYRQDPGQGLRLIYYSQIVNDFQKGDIAEGYSVSREKKESFPLTVTSAQKNPTAFYLCASTDSGGSPRTDTQYFGPGTRLTVL.

This clonotype counts as large. V is TRBV24-1 and J is TRBJ2-1; D gene ambiguous. Germline V gene data show CDR1 as KGHDR and CDR2 as SFDVKD. The length of the CDR3 is 13 residues. The germline V and J ends were trimmed by 0 bases and 9 bases, with 8 bases remaining between them. CDR3 nucleotide sequence: TGTGCCACCAGTGATTTGGATAGGGTTGAGCAGTTCTTC. Residues: CATSDLDRVEQFF.

This clonotype is large by share. The gene calls are TRBV5-1 and TRBJ2-7; D not certain. Trimming removed 0 bases from V and 0 bases from J, with 10 bases in between. Germline V gene sequence: CDR1 SGHRS, CDR2 YFSETQ. The CDR3 extends over 15 amino acids. CDR3 residues: CASSLGVLSSYEQYF. The CDR3 nucleotides read TGCGCCAGCAGCTTGGGGGTGCTAAGCTCCTACGAGCAGTACTTC.

This clonotype is medium-sized by share. The CDR3 nucleotides read TGTGCCAGCAGCCCGGATCTCAATCAGCCCCAGCATTTT. This translates into CASSPDLNQPQHF. The genes are TRBV7-2 and TRBJ1-5; D gene ambiguous. Trimming shortened V by 5 bases and J by 3 bases, and 8 bases separated the two germline ends. The CDR3 extends over 13 amino acids. Germline V gene sequence: CDR1 SGHTA, CDR2 FQGNSA.

This clonotype appeared a few times. The gene calls are TRBV7-2 and TRBJ2-2, with D hard to call. Between the trimmed V and J ends, which lost 5 bases and 4 bases, there was a span of 8 bases. The CDR3 is made up of 13 amino acids. Germline values: CDR1 SGHTA, CDR2 FQGNSA. This CDR3 is CASSPPVTGELFF. The CDR3 DNA sequence: TGTGCCAGCAGCCCCCCCGTCACCGGGGAGCTGTTTTTT.

The chain joins TRBV27 to TRBJ2-1; 7 bases are shared with TRBD1. Per germline, CDR1 MNHEY and CDR2 SMNVEV (reference sequence). The CDR3 totals 15 residues. J lost 4 bases, V lost 6 bases, and 9 bases had no gene match. DNA of the CDR3: TGTGCCAGCAGCTCCGGGACAGCTATTTACAATGAGCAGTTCTTC. Encoded protein: CASSSGTAIYNEQFF.